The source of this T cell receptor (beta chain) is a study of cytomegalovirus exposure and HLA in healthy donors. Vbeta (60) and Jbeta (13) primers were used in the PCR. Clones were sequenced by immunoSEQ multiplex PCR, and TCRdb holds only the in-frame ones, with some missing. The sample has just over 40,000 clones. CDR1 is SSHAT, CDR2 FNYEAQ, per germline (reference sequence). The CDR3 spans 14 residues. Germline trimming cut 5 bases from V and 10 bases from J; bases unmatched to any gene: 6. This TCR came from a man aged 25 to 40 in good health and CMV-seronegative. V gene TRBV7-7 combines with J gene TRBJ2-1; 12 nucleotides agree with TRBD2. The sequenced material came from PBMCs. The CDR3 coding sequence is TGTGCCAGCAGCATGAGACTAGCGGGAGAAGAGCAGTTCTTC. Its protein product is CASSMRLAGEEQFF.